The 29 T cell receptor beta chains presented below share a single source sample, sequenced in a study of control samples from healthy donors and cancer patients (dated by TCRdb to about 2020). The library was obtained by the immunoSEQ multiplex PCR assay. TCRdb retrieved this table from immuneACCESS and kept in-frame rearrangements only. Not all clones are present; in checked studies, unresolved V genes account for under half, and no reason is known for the remainder. The sample contains about 130,000 clones, about 95% of them found a single time. The ten most abundant clones make up around 3.6% of the sample. The sample was blood. The receptors here all came from a man aged 30-40 years in good health.

This clone occurred once. The chain is built from TRBV7-2 and TRBJ2-7; 11 nucleotides line up with TRBD1. V was pared by 3 bases and J by 7 bases, with 8 bases of the junction left unmatched. Germline lookup yields CDR1 SGHTA and CDR2 FQGNSA. This CDR3 is built from 15 residues. Here the CDR3 DNA reads TGTGCCAGCAGCTTCCTCGGACAGGGGGCCGAAGAGCAGTACTTC. As protein: CASSFLGQGAEEQYF.

The chain recombines TRBV7-9 with TRBJ2-1; 7 positions agree with TRBD1. Germline assignment: CDR1 SEHNR and CDR2 FQNEAQ (reference sequence). The CDR3 is made up of 15 amino acids. V shed 0 bases and J 8 bases; nucleotides not matched to a gene: 7. The CDR3 DNA is TGTGCCAGCAGCTTAGCAGGGGGCCATAGCGATGAGCAGTTCTTC. Translating it yields CASSLAGGHSDEQFF.

The chain uses TRBV2 and TRBJ1-5; the D is unclear. The germline gives CDR1 SNHLY, CDR2 FYNNEI. The CDR3 has 14 residues. With 3 bases removed from V and 1 base from J, the gap between germline ends came to 7 bases. The CDR3 is CASSESLSNQPQHF. The DNA for the CDR3 is TGTGCCAGCAGTGAGTCTCTGAGCAATCAGCCCCAGCATTTT.

V usage is TRBV19 and J usage is TRBJ1-4; 9 bases fit TRBD1. Per the germline V gene, CDR1 is LNHDA and CDR2 is SQIVND (reference sequence). The CDR3 length is 14 residues. Trimming removed 4 bases from V and 8 bases from J; junction bases left unmatched: 5. The CDR3 DNA reads TGTGCCAGTAGTACTGGACAGGGGCCAGAAAAACTGTTTTTT. Translating it yields CASSTGQGPEKLFF.

The chain joins TRBV3-1 (or the pseudogene TRBV3-2) to TRBJ2-1; 13 nucleotides match TRBD2. The CDR3 length is 17 residues. The J segment lost 9 bases and the V segment lost 5 bases, leaving 13 bases of the junction unmatched. Germline V CDR1 and CDR2: LGHDT, YNNKEL (reference sequence). The CDR3 DNA sequence: TGTGCCAGCAGCTCACCCGGGACTAGCGGGGCTAGAGCTGAGCAGTTCTTC. It translates to CASSSPGTSGARAEQFF.

This chain connects TRBV9 to TRBJ2-3, with a tentative D call TRBD2 (6 bases). Trimming took 7 bases from V and 0 from J, leaving 6 bases between them. Germline V lookup: CDR1 SGDLS, CDR2 YYNGEE. The CDR3 loop spans 12 amino acids. This CDR3 is CASGTSTDTQYF. DNA for the CDR3: TGTGCCAGCGGGACTAGCACAGATACGCAGTATTTT.

The J gene is TRBJ2-3, the V gene TRBV4-1, with 9 bases identical to TRBD2. V lost 0 bases and J lost 6; bases outside the gene matches: 10. Germline V gene data show CDR1 as MGHRA and CDR2 as YSYEKL. The CDR3 runs 17 residues. CDR3 protein: CASSQDSEAGGRDTQYF. The CDR3 coding sequence is TGCGCCAGCAGCCAAGATTCGGAAGCGGGGGGCCGGGATACGCAGTATTTT.

The chain joins TRBV9 to TRBJ2-4; D is perhaps TRBD1 (6 bases). The CDR3 is 15 residues long. Deletions cut 1 base from V and 0 bases from J, with 8 bases between. Germline V gene lookup returns CDR1 SGDLS and CDR2 YYNGEE. This chain's CDR3 is CASSVTGTAKNIQYF. The CDR3 nucleotides are TGTGCCAGCAGCGTAACAGGGACAGCCAAAAACATTCAGTACTTC.

This chain links TRBV7-3 with TRBJ2-3, with D possibly TRBD2 on 6 matching bases. Germline CDR1 and CDR2: SGHTA and FQGTGA. V shed 6 bases and J shed 2 bases, with 15 bases lying between them. This CDR3 has 15 amino acids. CDR3 loop: CASRTIGGVTDTQYF. CDR3 bases: TGTGCCAGCAGGACTATCGGAGGGGTCACAGATACGCAGTATTTT.

In DNA, the CDR3 is TGTGCCAGCAGCATAGGGGAGCGAGATACGCAGTATTTT. It yields the protein CASSIGERDTQYF. The rearrangement joins TRBV9 to TRBJ2-3; D assignment may be TRBD1 or TRBD2 (5 bases each). The germline V gene has CDR1 SGDLS and CDR2 YYNGEE. V was trimmed by 4 bases and J by 5 bases, leaving 11 bases between them. The CDR3 spans 13 residues.

The chain is built from TRBV6-5 and TRBJ1-4; no clear D gene. Germline V gene sequence: CDR1 MNHEY, CDR2 SVGAGI. Trimming took off 5 bases at V and 0 bases at J, with 7 bases between the two ends. This CDR3 has 14 amino acids. CDR3 sequence reads: CASSPGATNEKLFF. For the CDR3, the DNA is TGTGCCAGCAGTCCAGGCGCAACTAATGAAAAACTGTTTTTT.

J is TRBJ2-3 and V is TRBV7-8; D is possibly TRBD2 (7 bases). CDR1 and CDR2 (germline): SGHVS, FQNEAQ. The CDR3 is made up of 16 amino acids. With 5 bases removed from V and 1 base from J, the gap between germline ends came to 16 bases. The CDR3 loop is CASSLGGGAGTDTQYF. In DNA form, the CDR3 reads TGTGCCAGCAGCCTGGGAGGGGGGGCTGGCACAGATACGCAGTATTTT.

There are a few counts of this clone. Other DNA sequences in the same sample also yield this CDR3. This rearrangement joins TRBV6-2 or TRBV6-3 to TRBJ1-5; D unclear. Germline V gives CDR1 MNHEY, CDR2 SVGEGT. V was pared by 3 bases and J by 2 bases, with 5 bases between. This CDR3 is built from 13 residues. The CDR3 DNA reads TGTGCCAGCAGTTATGGGGGCAATCAGCCCCAGCATTTT. Encoded protein: CASSYGGNQPQHF.

The chain recombines TRBV10-2 with TRBJ2-2, with 9 nucleotides matching TRBD1. The germline V gene encodes CDR1 WSHSY and CDR2 SAAADI. The CDR3 runs to 14 residues. Germline trimming cut 6 bases from V and 4 bases from J; bases unmatched to any gene: 3. The CDR3 reads CASSGTGSTGELFF. The CDR3 DNA sequence: TGCGCCAGCAGCGGGACAGGGAGCACCGGGGAGCTGTTTTTT.

The genes are TRBV4-1 and TRBJ1-6, with TRBD1 matching 7 bases. The CDR3 sequence is 20 residues long. Germline V gives CDR1 MGHRA, CDR2 YSYEKL. The J segment lost 0 bases and the V segment lost 4 bases, leaving 15 bases of the junction unmatched. The CDR3 loop is CASSRPRDSEKGSYNSPLHF. CDR3 sequence (DNA): TGCGCCAGCAGCCGACCTAGGGACAGCGAAAAAGGCTCCTATAATTCACCCCTCCACTTT.

The genes are TRBV13 and TRBJ2-7, with D perhaps TRBD2 (6 bases). The V and J ends lost 10 bases and 2 bases respectively, with 18 bases between them. CDR1 is PRHDT and CDR2 is FYEKMQ in the germline V gene (reference sequence). The CDR3 is 14 amino acids. The CDR3 DNA sequence: TGTGCCACCAGACCAGCGGGTCTAACCTACGAGCAGTACTTC. Translating it yields CATRPAGLTYEQYF.

The chain combines TRBV5-1 with TRBJ1-4, with a weak D call TRBD1 (5 bases). V was shortened by 4 bases and J by 4 bases, with 14 bases between the two germline ends. The CDR3 is 15 residues long. CDR1 is SGHRS and CDR2 is YFSETQ in the germline V gene. The CDR3 nucleotides read TGCGCCAGCAGCCAACTGACAGCGATTAATGAAAAACTGTTTTTT. Translation gives CASSQLTAINEKLFF.

DNA of the CDR3: TGTGCCAGCAGTGAACAGAACTCCTATAATTCACCCCTCCACTTT. It is translated as CASSEQNSYNSPLHF. The V call is TRBV6-1, the J call TRBJ1-6; D call uncertain. The V and J ends lost 2 bases and 0 bases respectively, with 5 bases between them. CDR3 length: 15 residues. Germline V gives CDR1 MNHNS, CDR2 SASEGT.

This chain connects TRBV4-3 to TRBJ2-3, with TRBD2 matching 8 bases. CDR1 and CDR2 from the germline V gene are LGHNA and YSLEER. The CDR3 runs 15 residues. V lost 1 base and J lost 7; bases outside the gene matches: 7. In DNA, the CDR3 is TGCGCCAGCAGCCAAGGAATCGGGGGGGGCAATACGCAGTATTTT. Its protein product is CASSQGIGGGNTQYF.

This rearrangement joins TRBV4-2 to TRBJ1-1; unclear D gene. Germline V gene data show CDR1 as LGHNA and CDR2 as YNFKEQ. The CDR3 has 16 residues. V shed 2 bases and J shed 3 bases, with 16 bases lying between them. CDR3 region: CASSQKLGSRDTEAFF. The CDR3 coding sequence is TGTGCCAGCAGCCAAAAGCTCGGGTCCCGGGACACTGAAGCTTTCTTT.

The chain is built from TRBV27 and TRBJ1-6; D might be TRBD1 (6 bases). Germline V lookup: CDR1 MNHEY, CDR2 SMNVEV (reference sequence). V lost 3 bases and J lost 6, with 12 bases in between. The CDR3 loop spans 15 amino acids. The CDR3 region is CASSLAGTINSPLHF. CDR3 DNA: TGTGCCAGCAGTTTGGCCGGGACAATTAATTCACCCCTCCACTTT.

This chain links TRBV6-6 with TRBJ1-5; no clear D. CDR3 length equals 12 residues. The V and J ends lost 1 base and 3 bases respectively, with 1 base between them. CDR1 is MNHNY, CDR2 SVGAGI, per germline (reference sequence). Here the CDR3 reads CASSYFNQPQHF. In DNA, the CDR3 is TGTGCCAGCAGTTACTTCAATCAGCCCCAGCATTTT.

V is TRBV11-2 and J is TRBJ2-5, with D hard to call. The CDR3 spans 13 residues. V lost 3 bases and J 0 bases, leaving 5 bases between the germline ends. Germline-derived CDR1 and CDR2 are SGHAT and FQNNGV. DNA for the CDR3: TGTGCCAGCAGCTTGATGTACCAAGAGACCCAGTACTTC. Amino acid sequence: CASSLMYQETQYF.

The table lists this clone with a few counts. V usage is TRBV5-6 and J usage is TRBJ2-2, with TRBD2 identical over 8 bases. The CDR3 length is 14 residues. V lost 3 bases and J lost 6; bases outside the gene matches: 4. Germline V gene lookup returns CDR1 SGHDT and CDR2 YYEEEE. The CDR3 DNA follows: TGTGCCAGCAGCTCGGGACTAGTCGCCGGGGAGCTGTTTTTT. Its translation is CASSSGLVAGELFF.

Written as DNA, the CDR3 is TGTGCCAGCAGTTACACGCTAGCGGGGGGACGGGAGACCCAGTACTTC. It specifies CASSYTLAGGRETQYF. V is TRBV6-5 and J is TRBJ2-5; 11 nucleotides match TRBD2. Trimming removed 2 bases from V and 5 bases from J; junction bases left unmatched: 7. The CDR3 loop spans 16 amino acids. Germline V gene lookup returns CDR1 MNHEY and CDR2 SVGAGI.

The chain has TRBV19 and TRBJ2-1; D remains ambiguous. The CDR3 is 12 amino acids. Germline lookup yields CDR1 LNHDA and CDR2 SQIVND (reference sequence). Between the trimmed V and J ends, which lost 4 bases and 5 bases, there was a span of 6 bases. CDR3 sequence: CASSTPNNEQFF. The CDR3 DNA sequence: TGTGCCAGTAGTACCCCCAACAATGAGCAGTTCTTC.

The chain carries TRBV6-1 and TRBJ2-2; 11 bases are shared with TRBD2. The CDR3 runs to 16 residues. V lost 3 bases, J lost 2 bases, and 2 bases stayed unmatched. The germline gives CDR1 MNHNS, CDR2 SASEGT. CDR3 amino acids: CASSEGLAVNTGELFF. Here the CDR3 DNA reads TGTGCCAGCAGTGAGGGACTAGCGGTAAACACCGGGGAGCTGTTTTTT.

This clone came up once. The genes are TRBV7-6 and TRBJ1-3; D unresolved. Per germline, CDR1 SGHVS and CDR2 FNYEAQ. This CDR3 has 15 residues. V was pared by 4 bases and J by 2 bases, with 12 bases between. The DNA of the CDR3 is TGTGCCAGCAGCTCCTCCCCGGCGACTGGAAACACCATATATTTT. It codes for CASSSSPATGNTIYF. The entire variable domain, with the rest obtained from reference TRBV7-6 and TRBJ1-3, is as follows: GAGVSQSPRYKVTKRGQDVALRCDPISGHVSLYWYRQALGQGPEFLTYFNYEAQQDKSGLPNDRFSAERPEGSISTLTIQRTEQRDSAMYRCASSSSPATGNTIYFGEGSWLTVV.

The rearrangement joins TRBV18 to TRBJ1-1; TRBD1 matches 10 bases. The CDR3 sequence is 14 residues long. The ends lost 4 bases at V and 10 bases at J; junction bases unmatched: 9. Germline V lookup: CDR1 KGHSH, CDR2 LQKENI. The CDR3 nucleotides read TGTGCCAGCTCACTAGGGACAGGGGACCCGGGAGCTTTCTTT. Its translation is CASSLGTGDPGAFF.